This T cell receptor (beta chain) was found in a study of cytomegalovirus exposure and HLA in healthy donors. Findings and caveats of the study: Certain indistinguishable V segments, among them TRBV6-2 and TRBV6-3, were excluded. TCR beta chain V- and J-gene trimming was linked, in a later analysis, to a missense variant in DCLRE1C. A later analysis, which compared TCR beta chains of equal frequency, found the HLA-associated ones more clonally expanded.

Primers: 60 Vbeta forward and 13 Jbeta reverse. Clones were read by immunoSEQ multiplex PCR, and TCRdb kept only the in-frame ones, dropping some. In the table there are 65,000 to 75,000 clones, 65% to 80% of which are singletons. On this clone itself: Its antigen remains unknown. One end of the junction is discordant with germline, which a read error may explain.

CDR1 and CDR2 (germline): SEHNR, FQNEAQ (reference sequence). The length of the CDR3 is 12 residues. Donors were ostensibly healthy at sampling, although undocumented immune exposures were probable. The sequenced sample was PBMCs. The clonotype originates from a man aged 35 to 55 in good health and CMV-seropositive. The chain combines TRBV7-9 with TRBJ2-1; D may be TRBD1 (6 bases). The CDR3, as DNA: TGTTCCAGCAGCTTACCCCGACAGGCCCAGTTCTTC. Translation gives CSSSLPRQAQFF.